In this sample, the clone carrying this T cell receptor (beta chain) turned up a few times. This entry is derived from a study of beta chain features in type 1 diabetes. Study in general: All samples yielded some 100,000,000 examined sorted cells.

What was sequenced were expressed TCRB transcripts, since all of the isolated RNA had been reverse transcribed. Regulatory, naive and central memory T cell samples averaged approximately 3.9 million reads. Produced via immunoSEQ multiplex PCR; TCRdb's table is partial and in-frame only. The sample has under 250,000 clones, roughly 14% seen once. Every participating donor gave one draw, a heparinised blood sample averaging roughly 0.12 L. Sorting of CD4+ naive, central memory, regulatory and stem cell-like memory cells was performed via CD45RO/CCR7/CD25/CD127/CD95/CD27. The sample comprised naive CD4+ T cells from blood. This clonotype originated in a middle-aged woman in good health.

DNA for the CDR3: TGTGCCAGCAGCTCCAGGGCGTCGGAGACCCAGTACTTC. This encodes CASSSRASETQYF. The chain carries TRBV11-2 and TRBJ2-5; weak D call: TRBD1 (5 bases). Trimming took 4 bases from V and 5 from J, leaving 11 bases between them. The CDR3 contains 13 residues. In germline, CDR1 is SGHAT, CDR2 FQNNGV.